Presented here are 17 T cell receptor beta chains from one specimen sequenced in a study of CD8+CD57+ T cells in acquired aplastic anemia listed by TCRdb under 2018. Instrument used: Illumina HiSeq 2000. Genomic DNA was used as template for profiling of TCR beta VDJ combinations and CDR3 sequences. TCRdb reanalyzed the raw reads on its own, using fastp at Q25 for trimming and MiXCR for clone calling, and kept in-frame beta chains. Rows merge per CDR3 protein into single entries with the most common DNA and genes. A total of roughly 130,000 distinct CDR3 sequences appear in this sample, 48% of them only once. The top ten hold 2.5% to 3% of the sample. The sequenced material came from sorted CD4+, CD8+, or CD8+CD57+ T cells (not recorded which) from PBMCs. These TCRs come from a human donor in good health, serving as a control.

The genes are TRBV2 and TRBJ2-1; D may match TRBD1 or TRBD2 (5 bases each). The V end was cut by 9 bases, the J end by 7 bases, with 22 bases between. CDR3 size: 15 residues. CDR1 and CDR2 (germline): SNHLY, FYNNEI. The CDR3 DNA is TGTGCCAGTGCCCCGAGGGACCCAGACACGAATGAGCAGTTCTTC. Its translation is CASAPRDPDTNEQFF.

The chain carries TRBV6-1 and TRBJ1-2, with 8 bases aligning to TRBD1. Germline CDR1 reads MNHNS; CDR2 reads SASEGT. The CDR3 contains 13 residues. Trimming cost V 5 bases and J 4 bases; bases outside gene matches: 3. The CDR3 coding sequence is TGTGCCAGCAGTACCGACAGGGGCTATGGCTACACCTTC. It yields the protein CASSTDRGYGYTF.

The V gene is TRBV19, the J gene TRBJ1-2; D is unclear. V was trimmed by 5 bases and J by 7 bases, leaving 11 bases between them. The length of the CDR3 is 12 residues. Germline values: CDR1 LNHDA, CDR2 SQIVND (reference sequence). The CDR3 loop is CASSEVGLGYTF. The DNA for the CDR3 is TGTGCCAGTAGTGAGGTTGGGCTTGGCTACACCTTC.

In its sample, this clonotype was seen a few times. This chain joins TRBV11-2 and TRBJ2-5, with D possibly being TRBD2 (6 bases). Between the trimmed V and J ends, which lost 6 bases and 5 bases, there was a span of 22 bases. Germline lookup yields CDR1 SGHAT and CDR2 FQNNGV. The CDR3 extends over 16 amino acids. CDR3 residues: CASSGLAGQVRETQYF. The CDR3 DNA sequence: TGTGCCAGCAGTGGCCTTGCGGGGCAAGTTCGGGAGACCCAGTACTTC. Filled out from reference TRBV11-2 and TRBJ2-5, the complete variable domain reads EAGVAQSPRYKIIEKRQSVAFWCNPISGHATLYWYQQILGQGPKLLIQFQNNGVVDDSQLPKDRFSAERLKGVDSTLKIQPAKLEDSAVYLCASSGLAGQVRETQYFGPGTRLLVL.

Worth noting for this clonotype: The junction does not match germline at one end; this may be a read error. The genes are TRBV6-1 and TRBJ1-2; TRBD1 is a possible D gene (5 bases). Germline lookup yields CDR1 MNHNS and CDR2 SASEGT. The CDR3 covers 13 residues. CDR3 nucleotides: TGCGCCAGCAGCTTTGGGGACAACTATGGCTACACCTTC. Translation gives CASSFGDNYGYTF.

This clonotype has more than one count but fewer than ten. A read error may be the cause here, since a much bigger clone is one base away. The genes are TRBV19 and TRBJ2-6, with TRBD1 matching over 7 bases. Looked up from germline, CDR1 is LNHDA and CDR2 is SQIVND (reference sequence). CDR3 length: 18 residues. Trimming at V came to 5 bases and at J to 0 bases, leaving 10 bases not matched to a gene. The CDR3 is CASSWGQRYNSGANVLTF. The CDR3 DNA follows: TGTGCCAGTAGTTGGGGACAGCGATATAACTCTGGGGCCAACGTCCTGACTTTC.

The chain uses TRBV2 and TRBJ2-1; D perhaps matches TRBD1 (5 bases). The CDR3 has 16 residues. Trimming pared 6 bases from V and 1 base from J, leaving 16 bases between. CDR1 is SNHLY and CDR2 is FYNNEI in the germline V gene. The CDR3 is CASRRQGTISYNEQFF. CDR3 bases: TGTGCCAGCAGGCGCCAGGGTACAATATCCTACAATGAGCAGTTCTTC.

The rearrangement uses TRBV18 and TRBJ2-1; 9 nucleotides agree with TRBD1. This CDR3 comprises 16 residues. Germline-derived CDR1 and CDR2 are KGHSH and LQKENI. The V and J ends lost 4 bases and 7 bases, in that order; junction bases with no gene match: 11. In DNA form, the CDR3 reads TGTGCCAGCTCACTCTACCGCCCGGGACAGGGAAATGAGCAGTTCTTC. This translates into CASSLYRPGQGNEQFF. The entire variable domain, with the rest obtained from reference TRBV18 and TRBJ2-1, is as follows: NAGVMQNPRHLVRRRGQEARLRCSPMKGHSHVYWYRQLPEEGLKFMVYLQKENIIDESGMPKERFSAEFPKEGPSILRIQQVVRGDSAAYFCASSLYRPGQGNEQFFGPGTRLTVL.

This clonotype was observed many times. This chain links TRBV9 with TRBJ2-3; D call uncertain. The CDR3 contains 16 residues. Germline V gene sequence: CDR1 SGDLS, CDR2 YYNGEE. The germline V and J ends were trimmed by 3 bases and 3 bases, with 17 bases remaining between them. The CDR3 here is CASSAVALWGTDTQYF. CDR3 DNA sequence: TGTGCCAGCAGCGCCGTAGCCTTGTGGGGAACAGATACGCAGTATTTT.

The chain has TRBV10-3 and TRBJ2-1; D is uncertain. Germline CDR1 and CDR2: ENHRY and SYGVKD. V was clipped by 0 bases and J by 1 base, with 7 bases between them. The CDR3 consists of 15 residues. The CDR3 region is CAISESTGSYNEQFF. The CDR3 region has the DNA TGTGCCATCAGTGAGTCCACGGGTTCCTACAATGAGCAGTTCTTC.

The chain combines TRBV29-1 with TRBJ2-1; D possibly corresponds to TRBD1 (6 bases). This CDR3 comprises 11 residues. V was trimmed by 6 bases and J by 15 bases, leaving 18 bases between them. From germline, CDR1 is SQVTM and CDR2 ANQGSEA. The DNA of the CDR3 is TGCAGCGTAGAAAAAAGGGACACGACGTTCTTC. Protein: CSVEKRDTTFF.

This clonotype turned up a few times. The V and J genes are TRBV25-1 and TRBJ2-1; maybe TRBD1 (6 bases). Looked up from germline, CDR1 is MGHDK and CDR2 is SYGVNS. V lost 4 bases, J lost 5 bases, and 15 bases lay in between. This CDR3 is built from 15 residues. The CDR3 DNA reads TGTGCCAGCAGTGTAGACAGGTCTGGTGACAATGAGCAGTTCTTC. Translating it yields CASSVDRSGDNEQFF.

V and J are TRBV11-2 and TRBJ2-1, with 14 positions matching TRBD2. CDR3 size: 15 residues. Trimming took 5 bases from V and 8 from J; bases not matched to a gene: 5. Germline loops: CDR1 SGHAT, CDR2 FQNNGV. In DNA form, the CDR3 reads TGTGCCAGCAGCCCCGGGACTAGCGGGGGTGATGAGCAGTTCTTC. It specifies CASSPGTSGGDEQFF.

This clonotype was picked up many times. The rearrangement joins TRBV7-9 to TRBJ2-1; 8 nucleotides align to TRBD2. V lost 3 bases, J lost 8 bases, and 6 bases stayed unmatched. The CDR3 runs 14 residues. Germline lookup yields CDR1 SEHNR and CDR2 FQNEAQ (reference sequence). CDR3 nucleotide sequence: TGTGCCAGCAGCTTCGGCGGGGGGAAGGATGAGCAGTTCTTC. Residues: CASSFGGGKDEQFF. Based on the CDR3 plus reference TRBV7-9 and TRBJ2-1, the full variable domain is DTGVSQNPRHKITKRGQNVTFRCDPISEHNRLYWYRQTLGQGPEFLTYFQNEAQLEKSRLLSDRFSAERPKGSFSTLEIQRTEQGDSAMYLCASSFGGGKDEQFFGPGTRLTVL.

This clonotype occurred many times. V gene TRBV19 combines with J gene TRBJ2-7, with a possible D match to TRBD1 (5 bases). The CDR3 is made up of 20 amino acids. V lost 5 bases to trimming and J lost 3 bases, with 32 bases between them. Germline CDR1 LNHDA, CDR2 SQIVND (reference sequence). This CDR3 reads CASSFLTATLALPHFYEQYF. The CDR3 DNA reads as TGTGCCAGTAGTTTCCTGACAGCCACTCTGGCCTTGCCCCACTTCTACGAGCAGTACTTC.

The V and J genes are TRBV7-9 and TRBJ2-5; D uncertain. The CDR3 is made up of 11 amino acids. Germline V gives CDR1 SEHNR, CDR2 FQNEAQ (reference sequence). V was trimmed by 8 bases and J by 3 bases, leaving 7 bases between them. As DNA, the CDR3 is TGTGCCAGCGTGGACGAAGAGACCCAGTACTTC. Translating gives CASVDEETQYF.

This clonotype appeared many times. CDR3 DNA: TGTGCCAGCAGCTTGGTCCGGTCCCATAGCAATCAGCCCCAGCATTTT. Its protein is CASSLVRSHSNQPQHF. This chain links TRBV5-5 with TRBJ1-5; no reliable D call. There are 16 residues in the CDR3. Trimming cost V 0 bases and J 0 bases, with 10 bases left between them. Germline V CDR1 and CDR2: SGHKS, YYEKEE (reference sequence).